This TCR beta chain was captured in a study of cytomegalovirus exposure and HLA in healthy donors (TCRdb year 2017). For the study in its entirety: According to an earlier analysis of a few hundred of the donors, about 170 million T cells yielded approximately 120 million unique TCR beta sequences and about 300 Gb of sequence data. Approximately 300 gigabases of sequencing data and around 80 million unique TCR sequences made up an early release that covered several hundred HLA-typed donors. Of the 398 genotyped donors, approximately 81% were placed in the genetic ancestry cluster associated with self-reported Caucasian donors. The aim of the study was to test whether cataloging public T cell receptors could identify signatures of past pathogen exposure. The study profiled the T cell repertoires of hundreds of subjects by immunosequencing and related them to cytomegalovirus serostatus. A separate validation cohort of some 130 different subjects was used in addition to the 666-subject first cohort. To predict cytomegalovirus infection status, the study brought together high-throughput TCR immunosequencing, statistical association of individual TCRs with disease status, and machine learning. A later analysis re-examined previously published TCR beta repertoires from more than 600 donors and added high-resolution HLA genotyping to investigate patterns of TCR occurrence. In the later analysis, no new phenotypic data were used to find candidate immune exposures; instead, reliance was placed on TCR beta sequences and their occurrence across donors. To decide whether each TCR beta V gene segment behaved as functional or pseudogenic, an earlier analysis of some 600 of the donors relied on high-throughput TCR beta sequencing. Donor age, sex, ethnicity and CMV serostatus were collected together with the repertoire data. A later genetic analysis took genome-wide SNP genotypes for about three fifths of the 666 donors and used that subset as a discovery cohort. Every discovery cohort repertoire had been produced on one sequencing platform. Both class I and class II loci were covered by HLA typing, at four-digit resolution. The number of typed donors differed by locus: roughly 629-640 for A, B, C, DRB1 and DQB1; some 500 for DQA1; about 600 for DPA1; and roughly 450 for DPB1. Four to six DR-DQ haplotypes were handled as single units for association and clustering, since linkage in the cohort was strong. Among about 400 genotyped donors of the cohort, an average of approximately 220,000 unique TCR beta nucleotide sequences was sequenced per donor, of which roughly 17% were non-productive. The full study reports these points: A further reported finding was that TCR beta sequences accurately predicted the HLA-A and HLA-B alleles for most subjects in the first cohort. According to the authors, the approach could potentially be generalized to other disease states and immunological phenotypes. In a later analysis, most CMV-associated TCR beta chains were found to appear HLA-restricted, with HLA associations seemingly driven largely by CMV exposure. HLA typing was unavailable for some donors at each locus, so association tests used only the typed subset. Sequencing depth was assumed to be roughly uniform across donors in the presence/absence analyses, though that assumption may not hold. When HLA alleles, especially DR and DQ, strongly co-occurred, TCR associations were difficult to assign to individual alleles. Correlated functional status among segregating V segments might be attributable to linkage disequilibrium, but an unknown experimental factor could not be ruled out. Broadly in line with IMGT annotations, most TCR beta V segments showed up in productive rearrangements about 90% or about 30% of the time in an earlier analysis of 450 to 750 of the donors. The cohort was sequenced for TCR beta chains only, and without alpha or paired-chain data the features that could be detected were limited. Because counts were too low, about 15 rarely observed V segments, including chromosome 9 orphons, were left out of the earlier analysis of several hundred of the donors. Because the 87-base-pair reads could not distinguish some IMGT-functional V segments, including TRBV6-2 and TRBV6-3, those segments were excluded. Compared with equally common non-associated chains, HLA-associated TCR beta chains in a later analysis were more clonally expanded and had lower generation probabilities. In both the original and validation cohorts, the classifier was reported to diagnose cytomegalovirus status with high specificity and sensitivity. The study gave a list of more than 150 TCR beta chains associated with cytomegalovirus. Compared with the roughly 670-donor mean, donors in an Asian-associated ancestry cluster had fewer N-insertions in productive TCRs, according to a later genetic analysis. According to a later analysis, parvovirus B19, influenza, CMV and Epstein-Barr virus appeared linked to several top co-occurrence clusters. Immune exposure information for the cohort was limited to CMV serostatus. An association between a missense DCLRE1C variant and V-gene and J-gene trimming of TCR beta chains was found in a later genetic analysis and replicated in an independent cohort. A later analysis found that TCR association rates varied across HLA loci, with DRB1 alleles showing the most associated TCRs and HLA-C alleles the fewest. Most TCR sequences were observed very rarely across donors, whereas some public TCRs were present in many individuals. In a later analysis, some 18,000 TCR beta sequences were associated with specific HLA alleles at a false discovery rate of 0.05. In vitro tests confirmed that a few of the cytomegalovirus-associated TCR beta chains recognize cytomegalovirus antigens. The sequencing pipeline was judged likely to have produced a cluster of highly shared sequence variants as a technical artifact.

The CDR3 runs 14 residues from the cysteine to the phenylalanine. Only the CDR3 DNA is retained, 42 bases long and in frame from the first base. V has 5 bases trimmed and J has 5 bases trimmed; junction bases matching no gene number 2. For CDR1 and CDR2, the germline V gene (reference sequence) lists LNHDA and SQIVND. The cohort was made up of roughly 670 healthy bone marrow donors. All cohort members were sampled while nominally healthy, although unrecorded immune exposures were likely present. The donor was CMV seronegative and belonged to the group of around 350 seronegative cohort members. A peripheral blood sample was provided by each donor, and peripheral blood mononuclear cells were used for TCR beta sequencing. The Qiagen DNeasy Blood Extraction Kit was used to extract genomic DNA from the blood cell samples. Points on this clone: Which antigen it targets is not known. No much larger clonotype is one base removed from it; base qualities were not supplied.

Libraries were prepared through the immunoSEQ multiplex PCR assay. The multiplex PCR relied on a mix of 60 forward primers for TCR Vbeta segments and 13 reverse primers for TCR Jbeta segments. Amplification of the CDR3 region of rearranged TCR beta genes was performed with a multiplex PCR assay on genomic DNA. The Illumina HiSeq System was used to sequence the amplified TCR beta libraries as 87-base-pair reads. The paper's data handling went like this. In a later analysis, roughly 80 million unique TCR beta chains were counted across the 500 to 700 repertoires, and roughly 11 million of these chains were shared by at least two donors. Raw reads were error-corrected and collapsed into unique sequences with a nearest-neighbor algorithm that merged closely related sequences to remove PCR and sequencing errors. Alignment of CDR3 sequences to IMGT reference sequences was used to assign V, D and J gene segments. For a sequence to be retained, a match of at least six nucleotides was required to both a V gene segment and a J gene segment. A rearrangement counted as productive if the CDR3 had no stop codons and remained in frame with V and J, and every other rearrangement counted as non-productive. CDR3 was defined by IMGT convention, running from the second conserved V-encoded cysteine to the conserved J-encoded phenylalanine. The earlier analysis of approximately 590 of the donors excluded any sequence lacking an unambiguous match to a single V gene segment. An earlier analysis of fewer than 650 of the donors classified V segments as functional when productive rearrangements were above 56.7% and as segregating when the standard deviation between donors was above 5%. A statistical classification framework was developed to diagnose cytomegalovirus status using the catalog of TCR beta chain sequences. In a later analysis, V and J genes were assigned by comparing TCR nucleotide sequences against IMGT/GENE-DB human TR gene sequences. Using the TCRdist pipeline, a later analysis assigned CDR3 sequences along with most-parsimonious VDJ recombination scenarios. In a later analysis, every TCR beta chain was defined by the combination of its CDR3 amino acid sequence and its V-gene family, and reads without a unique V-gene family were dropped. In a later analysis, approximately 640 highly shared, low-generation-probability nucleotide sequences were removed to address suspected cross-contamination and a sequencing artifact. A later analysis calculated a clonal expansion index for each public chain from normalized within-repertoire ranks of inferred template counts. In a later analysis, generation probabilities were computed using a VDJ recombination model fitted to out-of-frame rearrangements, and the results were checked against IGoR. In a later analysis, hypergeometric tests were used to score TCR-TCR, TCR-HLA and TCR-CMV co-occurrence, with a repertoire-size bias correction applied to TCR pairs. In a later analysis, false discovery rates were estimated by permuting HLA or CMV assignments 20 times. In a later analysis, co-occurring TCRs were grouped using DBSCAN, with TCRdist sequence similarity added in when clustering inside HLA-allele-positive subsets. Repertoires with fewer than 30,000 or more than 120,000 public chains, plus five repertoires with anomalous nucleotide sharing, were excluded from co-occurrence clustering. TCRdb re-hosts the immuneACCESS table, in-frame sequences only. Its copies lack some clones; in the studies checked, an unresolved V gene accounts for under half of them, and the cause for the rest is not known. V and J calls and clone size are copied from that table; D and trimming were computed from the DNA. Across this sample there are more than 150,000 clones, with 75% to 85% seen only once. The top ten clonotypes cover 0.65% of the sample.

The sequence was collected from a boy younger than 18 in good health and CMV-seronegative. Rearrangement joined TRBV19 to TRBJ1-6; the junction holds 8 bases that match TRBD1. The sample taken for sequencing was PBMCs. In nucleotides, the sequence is TGTGCCAGTAGTGCGGACAGGGATAATTCACCCCTCCACTTT. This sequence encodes CASSADRDNSPLHF. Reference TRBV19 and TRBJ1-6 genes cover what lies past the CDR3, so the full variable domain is DGGITQSPKYLFRKEGQNVTLSCEQNLNHDAMYWYRQDPGQGLRLIYYSQIVNDFQKGDIAEGYSVSREKKESFPLTVTSAQKNPTAFYLCASSADRDNSPLHFGNGTRLTVT.